This passage covers 15 T cell receptor beta chains from one sample sequenced in a study of cytomegalovirus exposure and HLA in healthy donors. Primers included in the PCR were 60 Vbeta and 13 Jbeta primers. Produced via immunoSEQ multiplex PCR; TCRdb's table is partial and in-frame only. The data contain roughly 190,000 clones, about 77% of them seen just once; the ten biggest clones take up approximately 2.9%. Sequenced material: PBMCs. These receptor sequences come from a female donor in good health and CMV-seronegative.

This rearrangement joins TRBV7-9 to TRBJ1-1, with TRBD1 matching over 9 bases. The junction had 9 bases not matched to a gene; V was cut back by 7 bases and J by 0 bases. The CDR3 length is 16 residues. Germline lookup yields CDR1 SEHNR and CDR2 FQNEAQ (reference sequence). In nucleotides, the CDR3 is TGTGCCAGCACAGAGACGAGACAGGGGGTGAACACTGAAGCTTTCTTT. Protein sequence: CASTETRQGVNTEAFF.

Only a few counts were recorded for this clone. J is TRBJ2-2 and V is TRBV7-3, with 7 bases lining up with TRBD1. CDR3 size: 16 residues. V trimming: 2 bases; J trimming: 1 base; junction bases outside the gene matches: 4. CDR1 and CDR2 from the germline V gene are SGHTA and FQGTGA. The CDR3: CASSLRRTGNTGELFF. The CDR3 DNA sequence: TGTGCCAGCAGCTTACGCCGGACAGGGAACACCGGGGAGCTGTTTTTT.

The V gene is TRBV7-9, the J gene TRBJ2-5, with D unclear. The CDR3 has 13 residues. Trimming shortened V by 3 bases and J by 2 bases, and 7 bases separated the two germline ends. Per germline, CDR1 SEHNR and CDR2 FQNEAQ (reference sequence). Written as DNA, the CDR3 is TGTGCCAGCAGCTTCCGGTGGCAAGAGACCCAGTACTTC. It is translated as CASSFRWQETQYF. The complete variable domain, with remaining parts taken from reference TRBV7-9 and TRBJ2-5, reads DTGVSQNPRHKITKRGQNVTFRCDPISEHNRLYWYRQTLGQGPEFLTYFQNEAQLEKSRLLSDRFSAERPKGSFSTLEIQRTEQGDSAMYLCASSFRWQETQYFGPGTRLLVL.

The chain is built from TRBV19 and TRBJ2-1; tentatively, D is TRBD1 (5 bases). CDR1 and CDR2 (germline): LNHDA, SQIVND (reference sequence). CDR3 length: 13 residues. Trimming cost V 5 bases and J 7 bases, with 12 bases left between them. In DNA, the CDR3 is TGTGCCAGTAGTCTGGGGTCAGGGAATGAGCAGTTCTTC. Encoded protein: CASSLGSGNEQFF.

The chain employs TRBV30 and TRBJ1-1, with a possible D match to TRBD1 (5 bases). This CDR3 is built from 16 residues. CDR1 and CDR2 (germline): GTSNPN, SVGIG (reference sequence). Trimming left V 2 bases short and J 1 base short, with 17 bases between. The CDR3 loop reads CAWSPPRAGWNTEAFF. In DNA form, the CDR3 reads TGTGCCTGGAGTCCGCCCCGGGCAGGGTGGAACACTGAAGCTTTCTTT. The full variable domain, its missing parts supplied by reference TRBV30 and TRBJ1-1, is SQTIHQWPATLVQPVGSPLSLECTVEGTSNPNLYWYRQAAGRGLQLLFYSVGIGQISSEVPQNLSASRPQDRQFILSSKKLLLSDSGFYLCAWSPPRAGWNTEAFFGQGTRLTVV.

The chain combines TRBV7-9 with TRBJ1-5; 9 bases align to TRBD1. Looked up from germline, CDR1 is SEHNR and CDR2 is FQNEAQ (reference sequence). The CDR3 is 16 amino acids. V trimming: 4 bases; J trimming: 1 base; junction bases outside the gene matches: 5. The CDR3 region is CASSSGTGISNQPQHF. The DNA of the CDR3 is TGTGCCAGCAGCTCCGGGACAGGGATAAGCAATCAGCCCCAGCATTTT.

In this sample, this clone turned up a few times. The rearrangement links TRBV4-1 to TRBJ1-2; tentative D call: TRBD1 (5 bases). V shed 0 bases and J shed 5 bases, with 13 bases lying between them. This CDR3 has 15 amino acids. Germline CDR1 MGHRA, CDR2 YSYEKL. The CDR3 is CASSQDKLQGYGYTF. In nucleotides, the CDR3 is TGCGCCAGCAGCCAAGATAAATTGCAGGGTTATGGCTACACCTTC.

The chain recombines TRBV29-1 with TRBJ2-5, with 9 bases lining up with TRBD1. The V segment lost 5 bases and the J segment 5 bases; nucleotides outside the gene matches: 12. This CDR3 is built from 15 residues. Per germline, CDR1 SQVTM and CDR2 ANQGSEA. CDR3 loop: CSVSRQGQGQETQYF. Written as DNA, the CDR3 is TGCAGCGTTTCCCGCCAGGGACAGGGACAGGAGACCCAGTACTTC.

J is TRBJ1-1 and V is TRBV18; the match to TRBD1 covers 8 bases. This CDR3 is built from 14 residues. Germline lookup yields CDR1 KGHSH and CDR2 LQKENI. The V segment lost 2 bases and the J segment 7 bases; nucleotides outside the gene matches: 6. The chain's CDR3 is CASSPRTGTFEAFF. The CDR3 DNA sequence: TGTGCCAGCTCACCAAGGACAGGGACTTTTGAAGCTTTCTTT.

J is TRBJ2-7 and V is TRBV7-2; D not resolved. The CDR3 runs 12 residues. V lost 5 bases, J lost 3 bases, and 8 bases lay in between. Germline V lookup: CDR1 SGHTA, CDR2 FQGNSA. CDR3: CASSQTYYEQYF. DNA of the CDR3: TGTGCCAGCAGCCAAACCTACTACGAGCAGTACTTC.

This clone has just one count. The rearrangement uses TRBV27 and TRBJ2-2, with D hard to call. CDR1 is MNHEY, CDR2 SMNVEV, per germline (reference sequence). The CDR3 spans 13 residues. Trimming shortened V by 6 bases and J by 5 bases, and 10 bases separated the two germline ends. CDR3 in amino acids: CASRPWSTGELFF. The CDR3 nucleotides are TGTGCCAGCAGGCCCTGGAGTACCGGGGAGCTGTTTTTT.

The CDR3 loop is CATSRDGTSAINEQFF. The CDR3, as DNA: TGTGCCACCAGCAGAGATGGGACTAGCGCTATCAATGAGCAGTTCTTC. The chain is built from TRBV15 and TRBJ2-1; the match to TRBD2 covers 10 bases. The CDR3 has 16 residues. The V segment lost 0 bases and the J segment 6 bases; nucleotides outside the gene matches: 5. The germline V gene has CDR1 LNHNV and CDR2 YYDKDF (reference sequence).

The genes are TRBV9 and TRBJ2-1; no definite D call. The CDR3 spans 12 residues. V was pared by 0 bases and J by 7 bases, with 5 bases between. CDR1 SGDLS and CDR2 YYNGEE come from the germline V gene. CDR3 coding DNA: TGTGCCAGCAGCGTAGGGCTGAATGAGCAGTTCTTC. Translating it yields CASSVGLNEQFF.

This sequence joins TRBV11-2 and TRBJ1-3; D gene uncertain. This CDR3 is 15 amino acids long. CDR1 is SGHAT, CDR2 FQNNGV, per germline. V dropped 1 base and J dropped 0 bases, with 7 bases sitting between them. The CDR3 DNA is TGTGCCAGCAGCTTAGGGGCAGACTCTGGAAACACCATATATTTT. Encoded protein: CASSLGADSGNTIYF.

The CDR3, as DNA: TGTGCCAGCACCTACTCGGAGGCCCCCGATGAGCAGTTCTTC. It codes for CASTYSEAPDEQFF. The V gene is TRBV28, the J gene TRBJ2-1; tentative D call: TRBD2 (5 bases). CDR1 and CDR2 (germline): MDHEN, SYDVKM. Trimming took 7 bases from V and 8 from J, leaving 18 bases between them. The CDR3 extends over 14 amino acids. The whole variable domain, remainder taken from reference TRBV28 and TRBJ2-1, is DVKVTQSSRYLVKRTGEKVFLECVQDMDHENMFWYRQDPGLGLRLIYFSYDVKMKEKGDIPEGYSVSREKKERFSLILESASTNQTSMYLCASTYSEAPDEQFFGPGTRLTVL.